Each of the 9 T cell receptor beta chains below was sequenced from the same sample in a study of cytomegalovirus exposure and HLA in healthy donors. The PCR employed 60 Vbeta primers together with 13 Jbeta primers. The data were produced by immunoSEQ multiplex PCR, yet TCRdb's version contains in-frame clones alone and is incomplete. This table holds around 160,000 clones, 70% to 85% found once. The sample comprised PBMCs. These receptors were collected from a man aged 45-60 years in good health and CMV-seropositive.

The CDR3 loop reads CACGWGQTYEQYF. DNA for the CDR3: TGTGCCTGCGGGTGGGGACAGACCTACGAGCAGTACTTC. This sequence joins TRBV6-5 and TRBJ2-7; TRBD1 agrees at 7 bases. V trimming: 11 bases; J trimming: 2 bases; junction bases outside the gene matches: 9. Germline-derived CDR1 and CDR2 are MNHEY and SVGAGI. The CDR3 has 13 residues.

V gene TRBV7-8 combines with J gene TRBJ2-7; TRBD1 is a possible D gene (5 bases). Trimming left V 4 bases short and J 6 bases short, with 16 bases between. Germline V gives CDR1 SGHVS, CDR2 FQNEAQ. CDR3 length: 14 amino acids. The CDR3 is CASSSPSGSREQYF. In DNA form, the CDR3 reads TGTGCCAGCAGCTCACCCTCAGGGTCACGCGAGCAGTACTTC.

This chain uses TRBV30 with TRBJ2-2; 7 nucleotides line up with TRBD1. The CDR3 has 13 residues. The germline CDR1 and CDR2 sequences are GTSNPN and SVGIG (reference sequence). V gave up 0 bases and J gave up 13 bases; unmatched junction bases: 8. The DNA for the CDR3 is TGTGCCTGGAGTGTAAGGGGGCCCCAGGGGCTGTTTTTT. Translated, it gives CAWSVRGPQGLFF.

This chain connects TRBV13 to TRBJ1-1; D is unresolved. CDR1 is PRHDT, CDR2 FYEKMQ, per germline (reference sequence). The CDR3 length is 13 residues. Trimming pared 2 bases from V and 1 base from J, leaving 5 bases between. CDR3 in DNA: TGTGCCAGCAGCTTAAACAGGAACACTGAAGCTTTCTTT. Encoded protein: CASSLNRNTEAFF.

The rearrangement joins TRBV20-1 to TRBJ1-1, with unresolved D. V lost 0 bases and J lost 7, with 6 bases in between. There are 11 residues in the CDR3. Germline V lookup: CDR1 DFQATT, CDR2 SNEGSKA (reference sequence). The CDR3: CSARDSVEAFF. In DNA, the CDR3 is TGCAGTGCTAGAGACAGCGTTGAAGCTTTCTTT.

CDR3 region: CAWSPDRVLSNQPQHF. The DNA of the CDR3 is TGTGCCTGGAGCCCTGACAGGGTACTCTCCAATCAGCCCCAGCATTTT. The V gene is TRBV30, the J gene TRBJ1-5; TRBD1 aligns across 7 bases. The junction had 11 bases not matched to a gene; V was cut back by 3 bases and J by 3 bases. The length of the CDR3 is 16 residues. CDR1 GTSNPN and CDR2 SVGIG come from the germline V gene (reference sequence).

The J gene is TRBJ1-2, the V gene TRBV9; a possible D gene is TRBD1 (6 bases). Trimming took 6 bases from V and 8 from J, leaving 17 bases between them. The CDR3 is 13 amino acids. Germline V gene data show CDR1 as SGDLS and CDR2 as YYNGEE. The DNA for the CDR3 is TGTGCCAGCACCGTGGGACAAGCTAGGGGCTACACCTTC. This sequence encodes CASTVGQARGYTF.

This rearrangement joins TRBV5-8 to TRBJ1-6; D gene ambiguous. The CDR3 runs to 15 residues. Trimming took off 0 bases at V and 0 bases at J, with 4 bases between the two ends. From germline, CDR1 is SGHTS and CDR2 YDEGEE. CDR3: CASSLGSSYNSPLHF. The CDR3 region has the DNA TGTGCCAGCAGCTTGGGGAGCTCCTATAATTCACCCCTCCACTTT.

V and J are TRBV11-2 and TRBJ2-2; D perhaps matches TRBD2 (5 bases). Trimming pared 3 bases from V and 6 bases from J, leaving 14 bases between. Per the germline V gene, CDR1 is SGHAT and CDR2 is FQNNGV. The CDR3 spans 15 residues. The CDR3: CASSFEGVGAGELFF. As DNA, the CDR3 is TGTGCCAGCAGCTTTGAGGGAGTCGGCGCCGGGGAGCTGTTTTTT.